This T cell receptor beta chain comes out of a study of cytomegalovirus exposure and HLA in healthy donors. PCR amplification relied on 60 Vbeta primers (plus 13 Jbeta primers). Sequencing used immunoSEQ multiplex PCR; TCRdb keeps in-frame clones, though not all of them. The sample holds just over 150,000 clones, around 79% seen once. CDR1 is SGDLS, CDR2 YYNGEE, per germline. V was cut by 3 bases and J by 0 bases, with 15 bases left in between. The CDR3 sequence is 17 residues long. This clone was recorded only once. The sequencing input was PBMCs. V and J are TRBV9 and TRBJ2-2; D ambiguous. This receptor was identified in a woman between 50 and 59 years old in good health and CMV-seropositive. The CDR3 DNA follows: TGTGCCAGCAGCGCCGGCAGCCTGACTTCGAACACCGGGGAGCTGTTTTTT. As protein: CASSAGSLTSNTGELFF.